This is a list of T cell receptor beta chains from one sample in a study of blood T cell repertoires in COVID-19. Sequencing was performed with immunoSEQ multiplex PCR; in TCRdb, only in-frame clones are kept and a portion is missing. The table shows fewer than 300,000 clones, with about 93% occurring only once. The sequencing sample was made of PBMCs or T cells enriched from blood (not recorded which). These receptors originate from a woman between 25 and 40 years old who had recovered from COVID-19. The CDR3 runs from the conserved cysteine through the conserved F or W. D genes are given only for firm matches.

TRBD2 TRBJ2-1 TRBV9 TGTGCCAGCAGCTATAGACTAGCGGGGAGCAATGAGCAGTTCTTC CASSYRLAGSNEQFF
NA TRBJ1-2 TRBV7-2 TGTGCCAGCAGCCGGAGTTCCGGGACACGTGGCTACACCTTC CASSRSSGTRGYTF
TRBD1 TRBJ1-4 TRBV4-3 TGCGCCAGCAGCCGGACAGGGGAGGAGGAAAAACTGTTTTTT CASSRTGEEEKLFF
TRBD1 TRBJ1-1 TRBV7-2 TGTGCCAGCAGCCCCCGACAGGGAGATGCTTTCTTT CASSPRQGDAFF
TRBD1 TRBJ1-2 TRBV7-9 TGTGCCAGCAGCGGAAGACGGACAGGGGAGAACGCCTACACCTTC CASSGRRTGENAYTF
NA TRBJ1-5 TRBV28 TGTGCCAGCAGTTTGGGCAGGGGTTATCAGCCCCAGCATTTT CASSLGRGYQPQHF
TRBD1 TRBJ1-2 TRBV5-1 TGCGCCAGCGGCGAGACCGGGACAGCCCTCTATGGCTACACCTTC CASGETGTALYGYTF
NA TRBJ2-1 TRBV11-3 TGTGCCAGCAGGGAACTAGGATCAGATGAGCAGTTCTTC CASRELGSDEQFF
TRBD1 TRBJ2-3 TRBV7-2 TGTGCCAGCAGCTTCGACAGGGGAACAGATACGCAGTATTTT CASSFDRGTDTQYF
TRBD2 TRBJ2-1 TRBV5-5 TGTGCCAGCAGCTATCGGACTAGCGGGAGCGGTGAGCAGTTCTTC CASSYRTSGSGEQFF
TRBD2 TRBJ2-7 TRBV19 TGTGCCAGTAGTTTAGCGGGAAGCAACGAGCAGTACTTC CASSLAGSNEQYF
NA TRBJ1-4 TRBV5-1 TGCGCCAGCAGCTTAAGGGTCGGGGCAACTAATGAAAAACTGTTTTTT CASSLRVGATNEKLFF
TRBD1 TRBJ2-5 TRBV20-1 TGCAGTGCTAGTAGGCAGGGGGTACAAGAGACCCAGTACTTC CSASRQGVQETQYF